This T cell receptor (beta chain) is from a study of T cell responses to AZD1222 COVID-19 vaccine. CDR1 and CDR2 from the germline V gene are MDHEN and SYDVKM. V trimming: 8 bases; J trimming: 1 base; junction bases outside the gene matches: 6. This CDR3 comprises 15 residues. Clones were read by immunoSEQ multiplex PCR, and TCRdb kept only the in-frame ones, dropping some. The sample contains about 120,000 clones, roughly 87% of which appear only once. J is TRBJ2-7 and V is TRBV28, with TRBD1 matching over 12 bases. The source material was peripheral blood, sampled 28 days after the second AZD1222 dose. The clonotype comes from an adult who received the AZD1222 COVID-19 vaccine. The CDR3 DNA reads as TGTGCCAGCGGGACAGGGGGCGCGGGGTCCTACGAGCAGTACTTC. Translating gives CASGTGGAGSYEQYF.